This T cell receptor beta chain is from a study of long-term antiretroviral therapy in people with HIV. Study-wide results and caveats: Subsequent to ART, diversity was augmented yet persisted below that of transplant donor controls.

Points on this clone: Its matching antigen is unknown.

The ends were cut back, 3 bases at V and 9 bases at J, with 18 bases in the middle. CDR3 size: 15 residues. The germline V gene encodes CDR1 GTSNPN and CDR2 SVGIG (reference sequence). The libraries were made with immunoSEQ v3.0 at survey level. Profiling relied on immunoSEQ multiplex PCR, and the TCRdb table lists in-frame clones only, not all of them. Here the sample spans roughly 23,000 clones, approximately 90% being singletons. The samples comprised roughly 1-11 million cryopreserved PBMC ahead of DNA extraction. This sequence originates from a woman aged 25 to 45 with HIV. The chain links TRBV30 to TRBJ1-6; D gene ambiguous. Specimen: unsorted PBMCs, collected 1.8 years before starting antiretroviral therapy. CDR3 in amino acids: CAWSRTTNAASPLHF. CDR3 DNA sequence: TGTGCCTGGAGCCGAACGACAAACGCGGCTTCACCCCTCCACTTT.